These T cell receptor beta chains were read from a single sample in a study of OX40 agonist ivuxolimab in advanced cancers. TCRdb's copy holds only in-frame clones and misses some; the assay was immunoSEQ multiplex PCR. In the table there are fewer than 200,000 clones, 94% of which are singletons. Sequences were derived from CD4+ or CD8+ T cells sorted from blood, sampled in a trial of the OX40 agonist ivuxolimab. Source of these receptors: an adult with an advanced solid tumor such as melanoma, head and neck, liver or kidney cancer. The CDR3 runs from the conserved cysteine through the conserved F or W. The D gene is left open where the match is weak. Where a row states a size, it is once, few, many or the class of an expanded clone; other rows omit it.

V gene	CDR3 length	J gene	clone size	D gene	CDR3 DNA	CDR3 protein
TRBV28	14	TRBJ1-1	.	.	TGTGCCAGCAGTACGACAGCCATGAACACTGAAGCTTTCTTT	CASSTTAMNTEAFF
TRBV5-6	13	TRBJ1-1	.	.	TGTGCCAGCAGCTCACAGGGGAACACTGAAGCTTTCTTT	CASSSQGNTEAFF
TRBV6-5	16	TRBJ2-1	.	TRBD2	TGTGCCAGCAGTTACCGGACTAGCGGGGGAAGTAATGAGCAGTTCTTC	CASSYRTSGGSNEQFF
TRBV28	14	TRBJ2-3	.	.	TGTGCCAGCAGTTTCTCACAGGGTACAGATACGCAGTATTTT	CASSFSQGTDTQYF
TRBV2	14	TRBJ2-2	.	.	TGTGCCAGCAGTGAAGGCAGGGCGAACGGGGAGCTGTTTTTT	CASSEGRANGELFF
TRBV25-1	16	TRBJ2-7	.	TRBD1	TGTGCCAGCAGTGATCCCGGGACAGGCAATACCTACGAGCAGTACTTC	CASSDPGTGNTYEQYF
TRBV2	12	TRBJ2-5	.	.	TGTGCCAGCAGGGCGGCCAGTGCGGCCCAGTACTTC	CASRAASAAQYF
TRBV7-9	18	TRBJ2-5	.	TRBD2	TGTGCCAGCAGCCCAGGAGGCGTAGCGGGGGGGTACCAAGAGACCCAGTACTTC	CASSPGGVAGGYQETQYF
TRBV6-6	15	TRBJ2-7	.	TRBD1	TGTGCCAGCAGTTACAACGGGGACAGTTCCTACGAGCAGTACTTC	CASSYNGDSSYEQYF
TRBV13	13	TRBJ1-6	.	.	TGTGCCAGCAGCGCCCGGACATCTTCACCCCTCCACTTT	CASSARTSSPLHF
TRBV18	15	TRBJ2-5	.	TRBD2	TGTGCCAGCTCACCACAACTAGCGGGGGTGGAGACCCAGTACTTC	CASSPQLAGVETQYF
TRBV6-1	13	TRBJ1-1	.	.	TGTGCCAGCAGTGTGGTCGAGAACACTGAAGCTTTCTTT	CASSVVENTEAFF
TRBV7-6	14	TRBJ2-3	.	.	TGTGCCAGCAGCTCTGGACAGATCACAGATACGCAGTATTTT	CASSSGQITDTQYF
TRBV11-2	18	TRBJ2-7	.	TRBD1	TGTGCCAGCAGCTTCAACACCGGACAGGGAGGCTATTCCTACGAGCAGTACTTC	CASSFNTGQGGYSYEQYF
TRBV19	15	TRBJ1-2	.	TRBD1	TGTGCCAGTAGTATGCCCGTAGGGACAGGAAGAGGCTACACCTTC	CASSMPVGTGRGYTF
TRBV28	15	TRBJ1-1	.	.	TGTGCCAGCAGTTTACCCCGGACAGCGAACACTGAAGCTTTCTTT	CASSLPRTANTEAFF
TRBV18	14	TRBJ2-6	.	.	TGTGCCAGCTCACGAGGGACCGAGTTGAACTACCTGACTTTC	CASSRGTELNYLTF
TRBV5-6	14	TRBJ2-2	.	.	TGTGCCAGCAGCTTTGGAGGGGGCACCGGGGAGCTGTTTTTT	CASSFGGGTGELFF
TRBV18	13	TRBJ1-1	.	TRBD1	TGTGCCAGCTCACGCACAGGGGGCACTGAAGCTTTCTTT	CASSRTGGTEAFF
TRBV7-6	13	TRBJ2-1	.	.	TGTGCCAGCAGCTTAGTCAGCTACAATGAGCAGTTCTTC	CASSLVSYNEQFF
TRBV7-8	15	TRBJ1-1	.	TRBD1	TGTGCCAGCAGCCCGGCGGGACAGGGGACCCCTGAAGCTTTCTTT	CASSPAGQGTPEAFF
TRBV14	15	TRBJ1-6	.	.	TGTGCCAGCAGCTCCCGGGCCCCCTATAATTCACCCCTCCACTTT	CASSSRAPYNSPLHF
TRBV5-6	12	TRBJ1-3	.	.	TGTGCCAGCAGCATCCACGGAAACACCATATATTTT	CASSIHGNTIYF
TRBV6-5	14	TRBJ2-7	.	.	TGTGCCAGCAGTTACTCGGTTTCCAGTTACGAGCAGTACTTC	CASSYSVSSYEQYF
TRBV7-9	15	TRBJ1-5	.	.	TGTGCCAGCAGCCCAGAAGGAGGGACTGGGCAGCCCCAGCATTTT	CASSPEGGTGQPQHF
TRBV27	14	TRBJ1-6	.	.	TGTGCCAGCAGGGGCAGGCCAGTAAATTCACCCCTCCACTTT	CASRGRPVNSPLHF
TRBV29-1	12	TRBJ2-7	.	.	TGCAGCGTTTCCCTCCGACGTTACGAGCAGTACTTC	CSVSLRRYEQYF
TRBV5-1	16	TRBJ2-3	few	TRBD2	TGCGCCAGCAGCGCACTAGCGGGGGGGTCCGGTGATACGCAGTATTTT	CASSALAGGSGDTQYF
TRBV5-4	15	TRBJ1-4	.	.	TGTGCCAGCAGCTTGGCGGGGGCTTGGGGTGAAAAACTGTTTTTT	CASSLAGAWGEKLFF
TRBV5-1	14	TRBJ1-1	.	TRBD1	TGCGCCAGCAGCACCCAACAGGGGACCACTGAAGCTTTCTTT	CASSTQQGTTEAFF
TRBV10-3	13	TRBJ2-3	.	.	TGTGCCATCAGTGGGGTAGCGGCCGATACGCAGTATTTT	CAISGVAADTQYF
TRBV10-3	17	TRBJ2-3	.	.	TGTGCCATCAGTTCAGGGGTCGGGCTAGCGAGCACAGATACGCAGTATTTT	CAISSGVGLASTDTQYF
TRBV5-1	15	TRBJ1-3	.	TRBD1	TGCGCCAGCAGCCCGGGACAGGGTACGGTGAACACCATATATTTT	CASSPGQGTVNTIYF
TRBV28	12	TRBJ1-2	once	.	TGTGCCAGCAGCCCAGACCGCTATGGCTACACCTTC	CASSPDRYGYTF
TRBV5-1	16	TRBJ2-3	.	TRBD2	TGCGCCAGCAGCGTATCAGCGGGGGGAGTGTTAGATACGCAGTATTTT	CASSVSAGGVLDTQYF
TRBV19	16	TRBJ2-3	.	.	TGTGCCAGTAGTACCTACGGGGGGCCTAGCACAGATACGCAGTATTTT	CASSTYGGPSTDTQYF
TRBV5-4	14	TRBJ2-5	few	.	TGTGCCAGCAGCCGTGGGACTTACCAAGAGACCCAGTACTTC	CASSRGTYQETQYF
TRBV27	13	TRBJ1-6	once	.	TGTGCCAGCAGCTGGGCCCGGAATTCACCCCTCCACTTT	CASSWARNSPLHF
TRBV5-8	15	TRBJ2-1	once	TRBD2	TGTGCCAGCAGCCCGGAGGGCGGGAGGTTCAATGAGCAGTTCTTC	CASSPEGGRFNEQFF
TRBV10-3	14	TRBJ2-7	.	.	TGTGCCATCAGTGCAGGGCTATCATCCTACGAGCAGTACTTC	CAISAGLSSYEQYF
TRBV5-4	17	TRBJ2-7	.	.	TGTGCCAGCAGCTTGGCCAATGTCGGGACGTCCTGGTACGAGCAGTACTTC	CASSLANVGTSWYEQYF
TRBV29-1	13	TRBJ1-2	.	.	TGCAGCGTTGAAGAAGTGGCAGGGAATGGCTACACCTTC	CSVEEVAGNGYTF
TRBV18	14	TRBJ2-5	.	.	TGTGCCAGCTCATATCGAGAGGGGCCAGAGACCCAGTACTTC	CASSYREGPETQYF
TRBV6-6	12	TRBJ2-7	.	.	TGTGCCAGCAGTTCGGACCCCTGGGAGCAGTACTTC	CASSSDPWEQYF
TRBV10-3	15	TRBJ2-7	.	TRBD2	TGTGCCATCAGTGAGGGGACTAGCGGGAAATACGAGCAGTACTTC	CAISEGTSGKYEQYF
TRBV28	14	TRBJ1-2	.	.	TGTGCCACCACCTTCGGGTCCCGTAACTATGGCTACACCTTC	CATTFGSRNYGYTF
TRBV2	17	TRBJ2-3	.	.	TGTGCCAGCAGTGAAGCGCTTCCTTTTGCCGGGGCAGATACGCAGTATTTT	CASSEALPFAGADTQYF
TRBV5-8	11	TRBJ2-1	.	TRBD1	TGTGCCAGCAGCTACAGGGGTGAGCAGTTCTTC	CASSYRGEQFF
TRBV5-4	15	TRBJ2-5	.	.	TGTGCCAGCAGCTTGAGCGCGGGGCGGCAAGAGACCCAGTACTTC	CASSLSAGRQETQYF
TRBV9	16	TRBJ1-1	once	TRBD1	TGTGCCAGCAGCGTAGGCCTGGGACAGATAACAGATGAAGCTTTCTTT	CASSVGLGQITDEAFF
TRBV14	20	TRBJ2-3	once	TRBD2	TGTGCCAGCAGCCAAGATAGCATAAGAGCGGGACGGGTGGCGTTAGATACGCAGTATTTT	CASSQDSIRAGRVALDTQYF
TRBV15	15	TRBJ2-7	.	.	TGTGCCACCAGCAGAGATCGAGGGACGGGTGGCGAGCAGTACTTC	CATSRDRGTGGEQYF
TRBV21-1	13	TRBJ1-1	.	.	TGTGCCAGCAGTGGACAGTTCAACACTGAAGCTTTCTTT	CASSGQFNTEAFF
TRBV6-6	16	TRBJ1-2	.	TRBD1	TGTGCCAGCAGTTACTCTCAGACGGGACAGGGGCATGGCTACACCTTC	CASSYSQTGQGHGYTF
TRBV15	16	TRBJ1-3	.	.	TGTGCCACCAGCAGAGGCGGGGGGCTGAGTGGAAACACCATATATTTT	CATSRGGGLSGNTIYF
TRBV7-2	15	TRBJ1-2	once	TRBD1	TGTGCCAGCAGCTTAGCCCACAGGGGGGGCTATGGCTACACCTTC	CASSLAHRGGYGYTF
TRBV5-6	16	TRBJ1-2	.	TRBD1	TGTGCCAGCAGCTTGGCCCTCTGGACAGGGAACTATGGCTACACCTTC	CASSLALWTGNYGYTF
TRBV5-1	13	TRBJ2-1	.	.	TGCGCCAGCAGCTTCCGATCCGGGGCTGAGCAGTTCTTC	CASSFRSGAEQFF
TRBV5-5	15	TRBJ1-4	.	TRBD1	TGTGCCAGCAGCCCGACCCAGGGGGCCCGTGAAAAACTGTTTTTT	CASSPTQGAREKLFF